Presented here are 29 T cell receptor beta chains from one specimen sequenced in a study of blood T cell repertoires in COVID-19. Clones were read by immunoSEQ multiplex PCR, and TCRdb kept only the in-frame ones, dropping some. The table shows under 300,000 clones, with roughly 90% occurring only once. Specimen: peripheral blood. These receptor sequences come from a woman in her sixties with COVID-19, enrolled during active disease.

This rearrangement joins TRBV11-2 to TRBJ2-5; 15 nucleotides agree with TRBD2. The germline V gene encodes CDR1 SGHAT and CDR2 FQNNGV. There are 19 residues in the CDR3. Unmatched junction bases numbered 7, after V lost 1 base and J lost 1 base. Here the CDR3 reads CASSLGLGLAGGPQETQYF. The CDR3 DNA reads TGTGCCAGCAGCTTAGGCCTAGGACTAGCGGGGGGGCCCCAAGAGACCCAGTACTTC. The variable domain in full, with the rest retrieved from reference TRBV11-2 and TRBJ2-5, is EAGVAQSPRYKIIEKRQSVAFWCNPISGHATLYWYQQILGQGPKLLIQFQNNGVVDDSQLPKDRFSAERLKGVDSTLKIQPAKLEDSAVYLCASSLGLGLAGGPQETQYFGPGTRLLVL.

This clone was counted only a few times. The V and J genes are TRBV6-6 and TRBJ2-1; D unresolved. CDR1 and CDR2 from the germline V gene are MNHNY and SVGAGI (reference sequence). Trimming took 0 bases from V and 0 from J, leaving 6 bases between them. The CDR3 length is 15 residues. The CDR3 DNA sequence: TGTGCCAGCAGTTACTCGGCAGGCTCCTACAATGAGCAGTTCTTC. This codes for CASSYSAGSYNEQFF.

The genes are TRBV19 and TRBJ1-3, with D unclear. Trimming cost V 9 bases and J 0 bases, with 6 bases left between them. The CDR3 consists of 12 residues. The V gene's germline CDR1 is LNHDA and CDR2 SQIVND (reference sequence). The CDR3: CASRLSGNTIYF. The CDR3, as DNA: TGTGCCAGCAGGCTCTCTGGAAACACCATATATTTT.

The rearrangement joins TRBV10-2 to TRBJ1-2; D might be TRBD1 (5 bases). The germline gives CDR1 WSHSY, CDR2 SAAADI. The CDR3 extends over 13 amino acids. Trimming shortened V by 4 bases and J by 6 bases, and 12 bases separated the two germline ends. The DNA for the CDR3 is TGCGCCAGCAGTGGTGGCGGGGGAAATGGCTACACCTTC. This encodes CASSGGGGNGYTF.

The chain joins TRBV4-1 to TRBJ2-7, with 12 positions matching TRBD2. CDR3 length: 15 residues. Germline-derived CDR1 and CDR2 are MGHRA and YSYEKL. The junction had 5 bases not matched to a gene; V was cut back by 4 bases and J by 4 bases. The CDR3: CASSRPGTSGYEQYF. The CDR3 DNA reads TGCGCCAGCAGCCGCCCCGGGACTAGCGGGTACGAGCAGTACTTC.

The V gene is TRBV5-1, the J gene TRBJ1-2; no clear D. CDR3 length: 15 amino acids. V lost 6 bases, J lost 4 bases, and 19 bases lay in between. Per germline, CDR1 SGHRS and CDR2 YFSETQ. The chain's CDR3 is CASTVDPEVPYGYTF. In nucleotides, the CDR3 is TGCGCCAGCACCGTTGACCCTGAGGTTCCCTATGGCTACACCTTC.

The count of this clone is one. For the CDR3, the DNA is TGTGCCAGCATGAGCCGGGGAGGCGGCACTGAAGCTTTCTTT. This gives the protein CASMSRGGGTEAFF. The chain carries TRBV27 and TRBJ1-1; D not certain. The germline gives CDR1 MNHEY, CDR2 SMNVEV (reference sequence). Deletions cut 7 bases from V and 4 bases from J, with 16 bases between. This CDR3 spans 14 amino acids.

The chain recombines TRBV9 with TRBJ1-2, with unresolved D. Germline values: CDR1 SGDLS, CDR2 YYNGEE. V dropped 3 bases and J dropped 7 bases, with 22 bases sitting between them. The CDR3 runs 16 residues. CDR3 bases: TGTGCCAGCAGCGCCCACAGTGAAAGGACTCGGGGTGGCTACACCTTC. It translates to CASSAHSERTRGGYTF.

Written as DNA, the CDR3 is TGTGCCAGCAGCTCCAGTACAGATACGCAGTATTTT. Encoded protein: CASSSSTDTQYF. The chain employs TRBV7-3 and TRBJ2-3; D is uncertain. V lost 4 bases and J 3 bases, leaving 5 bases between the germline ends. The CDR3 has 12 residues. CDR1 SGHTA and CDR2 FQGTGA come from the germline V gene.

The chain links TRBV4-3 to TRBJ1-6, with D perhaps matching TRBD1 (5 bases). The V and J ends lost 0 bases and 9 bases respectively, with 15 bases between them. Germline V lookup: CDR1 LGHNA, CDR2 YSLEER. CDR3 size: 16 residues. In DNA, the CDR3 is TGCGCCAGCAGCCAAGATCTTGGAGGGGATGGTTCACCCCTCCACTTT. Translated: CASSQDLGGDGSPLHF.

This clone was detected only once. The chain joins TRBV11-2 to TRBJ2-3; TRBD2 agrees at 12 bases. Germline-derived CDR1 and CDR2 are SGHAT and FQNNGV. V dropped 5 bases and J dropped 3; count of bases not matched to a gene: 9. The CDR3 loop spans 17 amino acids. The CDR3 DNA reads TGTGCCAGCAGCGCCGGACTAGCGGGGTTTTCAACAGATACGCAGTATTTT. Translating it yields CASSAGLAGFSTDTQYF.

The V and J genes are TRBV13 and TRBJ1-1, with 11 bases aligning to TRBD1. Germline CDR1 and CDR2: PRHDT and FYEKMQ (reference sequence). CDR3 size: 15 residues. V gave up 5 bases and J gave up 1 base; unmatched junction bases: 3. In DNA form, the CDR3 reads TGTGCCAGCAGCCCGGGGACAGGGGGGAACACTGAAGCTTTCTTT. Residues: CASSPGTGGNTEAFF.

This rearrangement joins TRBV5-6 to TRBJ1-6, with 7 bases lining up with TRBD1. Trimming at V came to 4 bases and at J to 9 bases, leaving 7 bases not matched to a gene. Germline-derived CDR1 and CDR2 are SGHDT and YYEEEE. The CDR3 has 14 residues. The CDR3 spells CASSVGQARSPLHF. In DNA, the CDR3 is TGTGCCAGCAGCGTAGGACAGGCTCGTTCACCCCTCCACTTT.

This CDR3 reads CASSPRDRVNEQFF. CDR3 DNA: TGTGCCAGCTCACCACGGGACAGGGTCAATGAGCAGTTCTTC. The rearrangement joins TRBV18 to TRBJ2-1, with 9 bases identical to TRBD1. The junction had 1 base not matched to a gene; V was cut back by 1 base and J by 6 bases. The CDR3 length is 14 residues. Germline V gene sequence: CDR1 KGHSH, CDR2 LQKENI.

This clone was seen a handful of times. The rearrangement links TRBV11-3 to TRBJ1-1, with D possibly being TRBD1 (6 bases). V dropped 2 bases and J dropped 3 bases, with 16 bases sitting between them. This CDR3 has 16 amino acids. CDR1 and CDR2 from the germline V gene are SGHNT and YENEEA. The CDR3 loop reads CASSLSVGGLDTEAFF. The CDR3 nucleotides read TGTGCCAGCAGCTTAAGCGTCGGGGGGCTTGACACTGAAGCTTTCTTT.

The V and J genes are TRBV7-2 and TRBJ1-1; D not certain. V lost 5 bases to trimming and J lost 5 bases, with 21 bases between them. CDR3 length equals 16 residues. Germline CDR1 and CDR2: SGHTA and FQGNSA. CDR3 region: CASSPEVPDAYTEAFF. CDR3 nucleotide sequence: TGTGCCAGCAGCCCGGAGGTCCCGGATGCGTATACTGAAGCTTTCTTT.

The rearrangement joins TRBV4-2 to TRBJ1-1; D unresolved. Trimming removed 5 bases at V and 3 bases at J, with 16 bases between. The length of the CDR3 is 15 residues. Germline V gene sequence: CDR1 LGHNA, CDR2 YNFKEQ. The chain's CDR3 is CASSTETASDTEAFF. CDR3 coding DNA: TGTGCCAGCAGCACCGAAACAGCCTCCGACACTGAAGCTTTCTTT.

This chain links TRBV7-6 with TRBJ2-2; 8 positions agree with TRBD1. The germline V gene has CDR1 SGHVS and CDR2 FNYEAQ. Trimming cost V 4 bases and J 5 bases; bases outside gene matches: 9. This CDR3 has 16 amino acids. The CDR3 DNA reads TGTGCCAGCAGCTCAAGTGGACAGGGTGGGACCGGGGAGCTGTTTTTT. Translation gives CASSSSGQGGTGELFF.

CDR3 nucleotides: TGTGCCAGCAGCTTGTACTCGACAGGGGAACACTATGGCTACACCTTC. Translation gives CASSLYSTGEHYGYTF. The chain joins TRBV5-6 to TRBJ1-2, with TRBD1 identical over 8 bases. V lost 1 base to trimming and J lost 3 bases; unmatched junction nucleotides: 8. Germline loops: CDR1 SGHDT, CDR2 YYEEEE. The CDR3 spans 16 residues.

DNA for the CDR3: TGTGCCAGCAGTCTTGGGACAGGCTATGAAGCTTTCTTT. Translation: CASSLGTGYEAFF. The V call is TRBV12-3 or TRBV12-4, the J call TRBJ1-1; 8 bases match TRBD1. The V segment lost 5 bases and the J segment 7 bases; nucleotides outside the gene matches: 6. There are 13 residues in the CDR3.

V usage is TRBV12-5 and J usage is TRBJ1-6; a weak D match, TRBD1 (5 bases). The CDR3 has 15 amino acids. From germline, CDR1 is LGHNT and CDR2 FRNRAP. Trimming took 2 bases from V and 15 from J, leaving 20 bases between them. CDR3 DNA: TGTGCTAGTGGTTTGCGTTGGCAGGGAGGAGGTCTCCTCCACTTT. Protein sequence: CASGLRWQGGGLLHF.

The chain has TRBV7-9 and TRBJ2-7, with TRBD1 matching over 8 bases. The length of the CDR3 is 15 residues. J was trimmed by 1 base and V by 1 base; bases with no gene match: 3. Germline V gene sequence: CDR1 SEHNR, CDR2 FQNEAQ (reference sequence). In DNA, the CDR3 is TGTGCCAGCAGCTTAGAGACAGGGGTATCCTACGAGCAGTACTTC. It encodes CASSLETGVSYEQYF. Variable domain in full (rest from reference TRBV7-9 and TRBJ2-7): DTGVSQNPRHKITKRGQNVTFRCDPISEHNRLYWYRQTLGQGPEFLTYFQNEAQLEKSRLLSDRFSAERPKGSFSTLEIQRTEQGDSAMYLCASSLETGVSYEQYFGPGTRLTVT.

The chain employs TRBV3-1 (or the pseudogene TRBV3-2) and TRBJ2-1; D remains unclear. The length of the CDR3 is 13 residues. The V gene lost 1 base and the J gene lost 7 bases, with 8 bases spanning the gap. Germline loops: CDR1 LGHDT, CDR2 YNNKEL (reference sequence). In nucleotides, the CDR3 is TGTGCCAGCAGCCAAGTTCCCCGGAATGAGCAGTTCTTC. Its translation is CASSQVPRNEQFF.

The chain employs TRBV2 and TRBJ2-6; D perhaps matches TRBD1 (6 bases). In germline, CDR1 is SNHLY, CDR2 FYNNEI. The CDR3 consists of 18 residues. Trimming took off 5 bases at V and 0 bases at J, with 17 bases between the two ends. As DNA, the CDR3 is TGTGCCAGCAGTCCTCTCGGACAGCTATACTCTGGGGCCAACGTCCTGACTTTC. Amino acids: CASSPLGQLYSGANVLTF.

The genes are TRBV29-1 and TRBJ1-3; D gene uncertain. The V gene's germline CDR1 is SQVTM and CDR2 ANQGSEA. With 3 bases removed from V and 0 bases from J, the gap between germline ends came to 6 bases. CDR3 length: 13 residues. The CDR3 region is CSVDLGSGNTIYF. The CDR3 nucleotides are TGCAGCGTTGATCTAGGCTCTGGAAACACCATATATTTT.

The chain joins TRBV9 to TRBJ1-1; D ambiguous. Trimming removed 0 bases at V and 1 base at J, with 7 bases between. The CDR3 has 14 amino acids. The germline gives CDR1 SGDLS, CDR2 YYNGEE. As DNA, the CDR3 is TGTGCCAGCAGCGTAGGTCGGAGGAACACTGAAGCTTTCTTT. It encodes CASSVGRRNTEAFF.

The chain combines TRBV15 with TRBJ1-5; 7 bases agree with TRBD1. Germline V gene sequence: CDR1 LNHNV, CDR2 YYDKDF (reference sequence). V was pared by 5 bases and J by 8 bases, with 6 bases of the junction left unmatched. The CDR3 has 13 amino acids. The CDR3 protein is CATSPTGWEPQHF. The CDR3 DNA reads TGTGCCACCAGCCCGACAGGGTGGGAGCCCCAGCATTTT.

This clone was detected once. The CDR3 loop reads CASREPGVAVTEAFF. The CDR3 region has the DNA TGTGCCAGCAGGGAGCCGGGGGTGGCGGTCACTGAAGCTTTCTTT. This chain joins TRBV6-5 and TRBJ1-1; the D gene is possibly TRBD1 (5 bases). Germline V lookup: CDR1 MNHEY, CDR2 SVGAGI. V was trimmed by 6 bases and J by 4 bases, leaving 18 bases between them. The CDR3 is 15 amino acids.

This clone was detected only once. The chain links TRBV7-3 to TRBJ1-2; 8 bases align to TRBD1. This CDR3 has 16 amino acids. V shed 5 bases and J 4 bases; nucleotides not matched to a gene: 12. Germline V gene lookup returns CDR1 SGHTA and CDR2 FQGTGA. The CDR3 is CASSPTPGQGGYGYTF. The CDR3 DNA reads as TGTGCCAGCAGCCCGACACCCGGACAGGGCGGCTATGGCTACACCTTC.